Presented here are 13 T cell receptor beta chains from one specimen sequenced in a study of T-cell memory formation after mild COVID-19. Each CDR3 protein is one row after TCRdb ran MiXCR on the 5' RACE reads. This table has fewer than 450,000 distinct CDR3 sequences, 20% to 25% appearing once. Sequenced sample: PBMCs or a T cell subset sorted from them (not recorded which). The receptors were gathered from an adult woman who had mild COVID-19 (a few samples of this study predate the infection). Cell type and time point are not known.

This clonotype was recorded a few times. The gene calls are TRBV7-2 and TRBJ2-3, with 8 positions matching TRBD2. V lost 1 base, J lost 2 bases, and 5 bases stayed unmatched. The germline V gene has CDR1 SGHTA and CDR2 FQGNSA. The length of the CDR3 is 16 residues. This CDR3 reads CASSLVAGGHTDTQYF. In nucleotides, the CDR3 is TGTGCCAGCAGCTTAGTGGCGGGGGGCCACACAGATACGCAGTATTTT.

The chain is built from TRBV7-2 and TRBJ2-2; D ambiguous. The CDR3 has 13 residues. V lost 1 base to trimming and J lost 4 bases, with 4 bases between them. From germline, CDR1 is SGHTA and CDR2 FQGNSA. CDR3 region: CASSLVTTGELFF. The CDR3 DNA follows: TGTGCCAGCAGCTTAGTTACCACCGGGGAGCTGTTTTTT.

A few counts support this clonotype. The chain uses TRBV5-1 and TRBJ2-5; the match to TRBD2 covers 11 bases. CDR3 length equals 16 residues. The V and J ends lost 4 bases and 5 bases, in that order; junction bases with no gene match: 10. Germline values: CDR1 SGHRS, CDR2 YFSETQ. For the CDR3, the DNA is TGCGCCAGCAGCCCGGTAGGGACTAGCGGTATGGAGACCCAGTACTTC. Protein: CASSPVGTSGMETQYF.

The chain combines TRBV24-1 with TRBJ2-2; no reliable D call. Deletions cut 3 bases from V and 6 bases from J, with 10 bases between. The CDR3 consists of 14 residues. Germline CDR1 and CDR2: KGHDR and SFDVKD. DNA for the CDR3: TGTGCCACCAGTGATCTACTTGGATCCGGGGAGCTGTTTTTT. This encodes CATSDLLGSGELFF.

The rearrangement joins TRBV19 to TRBJ1-4; a weak D match, TRBD1 (6 bases). Germline lookup yields CDR1 LNHDA and CDR2 SQIVND (reference sequence). V lost 6 bases to trimming and J lost 8 bases, with 16 bases between them. The CDR3 has 14 amino acids. The CDR3 nucleotides read TGTGCCAGTAGAACGAACAGGGAGAGGGAAAAACTGTTTTTT. Residues: CASRTNREREKLFF. The variable domain in full, with the rest retrieved from reference TRBV19 and TRBJ1-4, is DGGITQSPKYLFRKEGQNVTLSCEQNLNHDAMYWYRQDPGQGLRLIYYSQIVNDFQKGDIAEGYSVSREKKESFPLTVTSAQKNPTAFYLCASRTNREREKLFFGSGTQLSVL.

This clonotype was seen a few times. The chain recombines TRBV24-1 with TRBJ1-4; D unclear. The germline V gene has CDR1 KGHDR and CDR2 SFDVKD. V lost 4 bases and J lost 6, with 14 bases in between. The CDR3 extends over 15 amino acids. The CDR3 protein is CATSDPRSRDEKLFF. CDR3 nucleotide sequence: TGTGCCACCAGTGACCCTCGGTCCCGAGATGAAAAACTGTTTTTT.

J is TRBJ1-1 and V is TRBV9; no reliable D call. Trimming took off 0 bases at V and 5 bases at J, with 11 bases between the two ends. This CDR3 contains 14 residues. Germline-derived CDR1 and CDR2 are SGDLS and YYNGEE. CDR3 amino acids: CASSVEGAGTEAFF. The CDR3 DNA reads as TGTGCCAGCAGCGTAGAGGGTGCTGGGACTGAAGCTTTCTTT.

This clonotype was detected only a few times. The chain has TRBV7-3 and TRBJ2-5; TRBD1 is a possible D gene (5 bases). CDR3 length: 16 amino acids. Germline V gene data show CDR1 as SGHTA and CDR2 as FQGTGA. V was trimmed by 0 bases and J by 4 bases, leaving 15 bases between them. The CDR3 DNA reads as TGTGCCAGCAGCTTAACCGGCAGGGCGCGTCGAGAGACCCAGTACTTC. This sequence encodes CASSLTGRARRETQYF.

V usage is TRBV24-1 and J usage is TRBJ1-2, with 10 bases lining up with TRBD1. The CDR3 has 15 amino acids. CDR1 and CDR2 from the germline V gene are KGHDR and SFDVKD. Unmatched junction bases numbered 5, after V lost 5 bases and J lost 3 bases. The CDR3 region has the DNA TGTGCCACCAGTGCTCGGACAGGGGGGGACTATGGCTACACCTTC. Its protein product is CATSARTGGDYGYTF.

A few counts support this clonotype. The V call is TRBV7-9, the J call TRBJ2-3, with D possibly being TRBD1 or TRBD2 (5 bases each). The CDR3 is 10 amino acids. Trimming removed 8 bases at V and 5 bases at J, with 5 bases between. CDR1 and CDR2 (germline): SEHNR, FQNEAQ (reference sequence). CDR3 sequence (DNA): TGTGCCAGCGGGGGAGATACGCAGTATTTT. This codes for CASGGDTQYF.

This clonotype was detected many times. The rearrangement joins TRBV30 to TRBJ2-1, with 9 bases fitting TRBD2. V lost 3 bases and J lost 8; bases outside the gene matches: 11. Germline CDR1 reads GTSNPN; CDR2 reads SVGIG (reference sequence). The CDR3 sequence is 15 residues long. In nucleotides, the CDR3 is TGTGCCTGGAGGACGAGGCGGGAGGGAAGGTATGAGCAGTTCTTC. As protein: CAWRTRREGRYEQFF.

A few counts support this clonotype. The chain joins TRBV6-1 to TRBJ1-1; the D gene is possibly TRBD1 (5 bases). The CDR3 covers 16 residues. Deletions cut 3 bases from V and 2 bases from J, with 16 bases between. Germline CDR1 reads MNHNS; CDR2 reads SASEGT. The CDR3 DNA follows: TGTGCCAGCAGTGAGTGGATTACCGGGGCCAACACTGAAGCTTTCTTT. Protein sequence: CASSEWITGANTEAFF.

The chain carries TRBV7-3 and TRBJ2-1; the D call may be TRBD1 or TRBD2 (6 bases each). Germline CDR1 and CDR2: SGHTA and FQGTGA. This CDR3 is built from 17 residues. The V and J ends lost 0 bases and 5 bases respectively, with 17 bases between them. DNA of the CDR3: TGTGCCAGCAGCTTAACTTCCGGGGGCAATGTCAACAATGAGCAGTTCTTC. It specifies CASSLTSGGNVNNEQFF.